This TCR beta chain was identified during a study of T cells after yellow fever vaccination. The CDR3 loop spans 15 amino acids. Looked up from germline, CDR1 is DFQATT and CDR2 is SNEGSKA (reference sequence). Unmatched junction bases numbered 7, after V lost 0 bases and J lost 10 bases. Synthesis of TCR cDNA relied on 5'RACE template switching, which attached a universal primer site and UMIs. TCRdb re-analysed the 5' RACE reads in MiXCR, keeping a single row per CDR3 protein. The sample holds some 220,000 distinct CDR3 sequences, around 3.1% seen once. This clonotype has just a few counts. The genes are TRBV20-1 and TRBJ2-1, with 12 bases that match TRBD2. This sequence was found in a young man who received the YFV17D yellow fever vaccine. The source was CD4+ T cells sorted from PBMCs, collected 10 days after the yellow fever booster vaccination. In nucleotides, the CDR3 is TGCAGTGCTAGAGATCGTCTAGCGGGGGGGAAAGAGCAGTTCTTC. Translating gives CSARDRLAGGKEQFF.